The sequence of this TCR beta chain was determined in a study of T cells of healthy individuals. TCRdb redid the calling of the 5' RACE reads with MiXCR, one entry per CDR3 protein. In the table there are 90,000 to 100,000 distinct CDR3 sequences, 17% of which are singletons. The CDR3 runs to 13 residues. Trimming removed 4 bases from V and 4 bases from J, with 11 bases in between. Germline V gene sequence: CDR1 DFQATT, CDR2 SNEGSKA (reference sequence). This clonotype was obtained from a human donor in good health. This chain connects TRBV20-1 to TRBJ2-1; D gene ambiguous. The CDR3 region has the DNA TGCAGTGCTAACCTGGGCCCATACAATGAGCAGTTCTTC. It specifies CSANLGPYNEQFF.